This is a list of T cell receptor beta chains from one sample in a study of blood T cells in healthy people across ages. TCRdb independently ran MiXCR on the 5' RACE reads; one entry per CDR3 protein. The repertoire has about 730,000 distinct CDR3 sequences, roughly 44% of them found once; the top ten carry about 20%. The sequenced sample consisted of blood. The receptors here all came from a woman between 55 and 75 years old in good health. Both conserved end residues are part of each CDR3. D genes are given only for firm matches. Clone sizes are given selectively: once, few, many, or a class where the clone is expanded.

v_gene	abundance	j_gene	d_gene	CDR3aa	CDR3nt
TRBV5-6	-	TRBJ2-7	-	CASSGETHEQYF	TGTGCCAGCAGCGGGGAGACCCACGAGCAGTACTTC
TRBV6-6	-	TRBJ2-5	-	CASTARLLQETQYF	TGTGCCAGCACCGCACGACTCCTCCAAGAGACCCAGTACTTC
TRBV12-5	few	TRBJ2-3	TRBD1	CASGLARGSTDTQYF	TGTGCTAGTGGTTTGGCCAGGGGGAGCACAGATACGCAGTATTTT
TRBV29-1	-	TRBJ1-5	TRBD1	CSVEEGQGDQPQHF	TGCAGCGTTGAAGAGGGACAGGGAGATCAGCCCCAGCATTTT
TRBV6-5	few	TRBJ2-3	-	CASNGRGISTDTQYF	TGTGCCAGCAACGGTCGCGGAATAAGCACAGATACGCAGTATTTT
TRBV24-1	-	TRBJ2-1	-	CATSDLPTGNEQFF	TGTGCCACCAGTGACCTTCCTACTGGGAATGAGCAGTTCTTC
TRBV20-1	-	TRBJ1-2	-	CSARDPRVGYTF	TGCAGTGCTAGAGACCCTCGGGTGGGCTACACCTTC
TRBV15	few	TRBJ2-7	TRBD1	CATSRDRQGASYEQYF	TGTGCCACCAGCAGAGATCGTCAGGGGGCATCCTACGAGCAGTACTTC
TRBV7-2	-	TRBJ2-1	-	CASSFRQSETQFF	TGTGCCAGCAGCTTTAGGCAGAGTGAGACCCAGTTCTTC
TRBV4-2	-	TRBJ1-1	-	CGTGFHGGLGTEAFF	TGTGGCACTGGCTTTCATGGGGGGCTAGGAACTGAAGCTTTCTTT
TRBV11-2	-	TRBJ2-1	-	CASSFRRATSYEQFF	TGTGCCAGCAGCTTCCGCCGGGCCACCTCCTACGAGCAGTTCTTC
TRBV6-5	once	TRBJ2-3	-	CASSGSSLPDTQYF	TGTGCCTCCAGCGGATCGAGTTTACCAGATACGCAGTATTTT
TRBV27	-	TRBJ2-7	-	CASSPREGFYNEQYF	TGTGCCAGCAGCCCCCGAGAGGGCTTCTACAATGAGCAGTACTTC
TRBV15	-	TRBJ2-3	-	CATSRLPWSVTDTQYF	TGTGCCACCAGCAGGCTCCCCTGGAGCGTGACAGATACGCAGTATTTT
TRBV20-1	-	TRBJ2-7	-	CSAKKGGPSTEQYF	TGCAGTGCTAAAAAAGGGGGGCCGTCTACGGAGCAGTACTTC
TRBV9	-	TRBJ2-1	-	CASSVESGLLSYEQFF	TGTGCCAGCAGCGTCGAGTCGGGACTCCTTTCTTACGAGCAGTTCTTC
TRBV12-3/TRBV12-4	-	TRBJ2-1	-	CASSSSGISSYNEQFF	TGTGCCAGCAGCTCCTCGGGGATAAGCTCCTACAATGAGCAGTTCTTC
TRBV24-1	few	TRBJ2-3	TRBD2	CATSRLAAPGDTQYF	TGTGCCACCAGTCGACTAGCGGCCCCCGGGGATACGCAGTATTTT
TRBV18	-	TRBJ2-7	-	CASSPKIHEQYF	TGTGCCAGCTCACCAAAAATCCACGAGCAGTACTTC
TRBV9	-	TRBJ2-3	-	CASSVAISPDTQYF	TGTGCCAGCAGCGTAGCGATTAGCCCAGATACGCAGTATTTT
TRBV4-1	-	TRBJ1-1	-	CASSQDLTGRTEAFF	TGCGCCAGCAGCCAAGATCTTACGGGGCGGACTGAAGCTTTCTTT
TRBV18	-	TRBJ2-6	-	CASSPPGLSEYSGANVLTF	TGTGCCAGCTCACCACCCGGTCTTTCCGAGTATTCTGGGGCCAACGTCCTGACTTTC
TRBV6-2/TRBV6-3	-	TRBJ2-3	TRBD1	CASNKGQITDTQYF	TGTGCCAGCAATAAGGGACAGATTACAGATACGCAGTATTTT
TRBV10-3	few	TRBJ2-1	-	CAIMAGPYNEQFF	TGTGCCATCATGGCGGGCCCCTACAATGAGCAGTTCTTC
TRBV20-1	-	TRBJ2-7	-	CSARDLAREQYF	TGCAGTGCTAGAGATCTTGCTCGCGAGCAGTACTTC
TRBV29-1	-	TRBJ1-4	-	CSVGSPGNEKLFF	TGCAGCGTTGGCAGCCCAGGGAATGAAAAACTGTTTTTT
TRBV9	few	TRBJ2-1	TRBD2	CASSGSSREDIYNEQFF	TGTGCCAGCAGCGGAAGCTCGCGGGAGGATATCTACAATGAGCAGTTCTTC
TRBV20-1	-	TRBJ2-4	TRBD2	CSAPPERGTKNIQYF	TGCAGTGCCCCACCTGAGCGGGGTACCAAAAACATTCAGTACTTC
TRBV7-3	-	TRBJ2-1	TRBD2	CASSLIPSRGGFYNEQFF	TGTGCCAGCAGCTTAATCCCTTCTCGGGGGGGATTCTACAATGAGCAGTTCTTC
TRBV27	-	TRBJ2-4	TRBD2	CASSVGGLAEQQYF	TGTGCCAGCAGTGTAGGAGGACTAGCAGAGCAGCAGTACTTC
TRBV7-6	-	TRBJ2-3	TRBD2	CASSISGSADMQYF	TGTGCCAGCAGCATTAGCGGGAGTGCAGATATGCAGTATTTT
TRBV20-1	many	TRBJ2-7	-	CSATDRTSSYEQYF	TGCAGTGCAACGGACAGGACTAGCTCCTACGAGCAGTACTTC
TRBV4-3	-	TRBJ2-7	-	CASSQVVDRSYEQYF	TGCGCCAGCAGCCAAGTTGTGGACAGATCCTACGAGCAGTACTTC
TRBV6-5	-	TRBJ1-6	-	CASSGGSHSPLHF	TGTGCCAGCAGTGGGGGCAGCCATTCACCCCTCCACTTT
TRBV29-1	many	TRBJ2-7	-	CSVEETPLYEQYF	TGCAGCGTTGAAGAGACGCCTCTCTACGAGCAGTACTTC
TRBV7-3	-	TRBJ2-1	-	CATSRWGERTYNEQFF	TGTGCCACCAGCCGTTGGGGGGAGCGAACCTACAATGAGCAGTTCTTC
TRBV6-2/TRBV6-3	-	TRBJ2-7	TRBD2	CATGLAGVYNEQYF	TGTGCCACGGGACTAGCGGGAGTATACAATGAGCAGTACTTC
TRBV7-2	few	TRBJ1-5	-	CASSPRHTTHQPQHF	TGTGCCAGCAGCCCACGACATACCACCCATCAGCCCCAGCATTTT
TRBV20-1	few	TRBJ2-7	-	CSATVGRTYEQYF	TGCAGTGCTACGGTCGGGCGTACCTACGAGCAGTACTTC
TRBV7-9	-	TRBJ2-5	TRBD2	CASSLALTSGGQETQYF	TGTGCCAGCAGCTTAGCGCTTACTAGCGGGGGACAAGAGACCCAGTACTTC
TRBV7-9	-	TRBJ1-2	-	CASSLSAGNYGYTF	TGTGCCAGCAGCTTGTCAGCAGGGAACTATGGCTACACCTTC